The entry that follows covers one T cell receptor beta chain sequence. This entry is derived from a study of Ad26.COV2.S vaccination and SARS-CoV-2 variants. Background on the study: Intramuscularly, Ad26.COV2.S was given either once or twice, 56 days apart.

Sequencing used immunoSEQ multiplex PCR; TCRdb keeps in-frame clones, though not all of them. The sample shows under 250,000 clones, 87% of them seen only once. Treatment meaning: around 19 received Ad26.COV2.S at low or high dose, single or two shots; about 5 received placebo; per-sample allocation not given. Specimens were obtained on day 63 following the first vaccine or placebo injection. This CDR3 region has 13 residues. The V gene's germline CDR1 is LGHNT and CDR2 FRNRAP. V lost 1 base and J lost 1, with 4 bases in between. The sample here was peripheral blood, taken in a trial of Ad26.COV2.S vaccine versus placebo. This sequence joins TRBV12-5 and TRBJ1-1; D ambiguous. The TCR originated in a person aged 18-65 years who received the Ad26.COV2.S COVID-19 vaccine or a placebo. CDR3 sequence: CASGLARNTEAFF. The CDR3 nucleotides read TGTGCTAGTGGTTTGGCACGGAACACTGAAGCTTTCTTT.